This T cell receptor beta chain comes out of a study of OX40 agonist ivuxolimab in advanced cancers. Across the whole study: Mean age around 64 years, range about 23 to 79; around 80% male.

The CDR3 runs 15 residues. The germline gives CDR1 ENHRY, CDR2 SYGVKD. Losses at the gene ends were 3 bases for V and 3 bases for J; bases not matched to a gene: 6. Sequencing was performed with immunoSEQ multiplex PCR; in TCRdb, only in-frame clones are kept and a portion is missing. Of 65,000 to 85,000 clones listed, 75% to 90% were seen once; the top ten hold roughly 0.8%. Whole-study findings and limits: At 0.1 to 3.0 mg/kg and by week 6, clonal expansion occurred in CD4+ and CD8+ blood T cells.

In regard to this clone: No antigen is known for it.

The rearrangement uses TRBV10-3 and TRBJ2-7; 9 nucleotides line up with TRBD1. Sequences were derived from CD4+ or CD8+ T cells sorted from blood, sampled in a trial of the OX40 agonist ivuxolimab. The clonotype was recovered from an adult with an advanced solid tumor such as melanoma, head and neck, liver or kidney cancer. CDR3 residues: CAISESGQGGYEQYF. CDR3 DNA: TGTGCCATCAGTGAATCGGGACAGGGTGGCTACGAGCAGTACTTC.